The entry that follows covers one T cell receptor beta chain sequence. Its specificity is unknown. The source of the sample is a study of a mutant IDH1 vaccine in newly diagnosed glioma. Background on the study: Patients had eight vaccinations, in weeks 1, 3, 5, 7, 11, 15, 19 and 23. The start of vaccination came 4-6 weeks after radiotherapy alone, or with temozolomide cycles. Former treatment meant radiotherapy, temozolomide, or both; the majority had gotten both.

Profiled with immunoSEQ multiplex PCR; TCRdb holds only in-frame clones, not every one. The table has about 77,000 clones, roughly 85% seen once. Indicated time point: week 23, last vaccination. Every vaccination contained 300 ug of the mutant IDH1 20-mer peptide and was paired with topical imiquimod. New WHO grade 3 or 4 astrocytomas that were IDH1-mutant and ATRX-lost had been found in donors. Sequenced here: PBMCs, sampled from a glioma patient whose treatment included an IDH1 peptide vaccine. The receptor comes from a woman aged 45-65 years with glioma.

CDR3 sequence: CAWSPDRVSNEKLFF. The CDR3, as DNA: TGTGCCTGGAGCCCCGACAGGGTTTCTAATGAAAAACTGTTTTTT. The chain joins TRBV30 to TRBJ1-4; 7 bases fit TRBD1. Germline-derived CDR1 and CDR2 are GTSNPN and SVGIG (reference sequence). The V segment lost 3 bases and the J segment 3 bases; nucleotides outside the gene matches: 7. The CDR3 consists of 15 residues.